The clone carrying this T cell receptor beta chain was observed a few times. The same CDR3 is also encoded by other DNA sequences in this sample. The V end lost 1 base, the J end lost 1 base, and 4 bases lay between the germline ends. The germline V gene has CDR1 SEHNR and CDR2 FQNEAQ (reference sequence). There are 13 residues in the CDR3. This sample is drawn from a study of blood T cell repertoires in COVID-19. Background on the study: COVID-19 samples collected from the United States, Italy and Spain covered acute and convalescent phases. Nucleic acid was either cDNA or gDNA, and it came from T cells, B-cell-depleted T cells, or PBMCs.

In the original workflow: How many nucleated cells were present was estimated from reference gene primer amplification. The table came from immunoSEQ multiplex PCR; TCRdb's copy has only in-frame clones and leaves some out. V, J and clone size reflect that table, while D and trimming were determined from the DNA. This table has around 150,000 clones, 84% appearing once. This chain connects TRBV7-9 to TRBJ1-1; no clear D gene. Sequencing was performed on peripheral blood. This sequence originates from a woman older than 75 in a cohort sampled during active or convalescent COVID-19. In nucleotides, the CDR3 is TGTGCCAGCAGCTTAGGACAGAACACTGAAGCTTTCTTT. Its translation is CASSLGQNTEAFF.